The present T cell receptor beta chain was sequenced within a study of blood T cells in healthy people across ages (dated by TCRdb to the mid-2010s). In terms of the full investigation: In model experiments, template switching captured roughly one uniquely barcoded TCR beta cDNA molecule for every two T cells. Using deep sequencing normalized with unique cDNA molecular identifiers, the study measured how TCR beta repertoire diversity changes with age. The donors were divided into four age groups: young (average around 15 years), middle-aged (roughly 42), aged (about 62) and long-lived (more than 75). Donors of different ages were randomly distributed across sequencing lanes to avoid experimental bias. The study analyzed two additional independent replicas of 1 million unique cDNA reads from the same blood draw for two donors, one aged 18 to 30 and one aged 80 or older. Overall results and qualifications from the work: As age increased, observed TCR beta diversity per million T cells dropped in a roughly linear way, and a significant reduction was already evident by age 40. Donor CMV infection status was unknown, potentially confounding age-related changes in expanded clonotypes. Estimates of total diversity based on one million sequenced T cells were regarded as lower bounds and as underestimates. Because profiling used bulk unsorted PBMCs, naive and antigen-experienced compartments could not be compared conclusively. A strong correlation was found between observed TCR beta diversity and the percentage of naive T cells measured by flow cytometry. Compared with the aged group, more naive CD4+ T cells, fewer expanded clones and increased TCR diversity were shown by the long-lived group, suggesting age selection.

Remarks on this clonotype: Its antigen specificity is not known. No much larger clone exists at a distance of one base, and base qualities are not known.

Donors were around 37 systemically healthy Caucasian individuals from Russia aged 6 to 90 years. Each donor gave roughly 11 milliliters of peripheral blood, drawn into EDTA-treated Vacutainer tubes. Ficoll-Paque density-gradient centrifugation was used to isolate PBMCs, with at least 6.5 million per sample. Trizol reagent was used to extract total RNA from PBMCs, with at least 6 micrograms per sample. The percentages of naive CD45RAhigh/CD27high T cells were determined by flow cytometry on a PBMC aliquot from every donor. From cysteine to phenylalanine, the CDR3 is 15 amino acids long. The only DNA kept is the CDR3, 45 bases in frame from the first base. Unmatched junction bases come to 9, with V trimmed by 6 bases and J by 7 bases. For CDR1 and CDR2, the germline V gene lists MDHEN and SYDVKM. Library prep was done by 5' RACE. The sequencing machine was an Illumina HiSeq 2500. A second PCR of about 6 to 11 cycles was performed with a sample-barcoded 5' primer and a J-beta primer mix. A template-switch 5' adaptor carrying 12 random nucleotides introduced a unique molecular identifier onto each TCR beta cDNA molecule. Each sample yielded at least 2.5 million CDR3-containing paired-end reads. All of the RNA was converted into first-strand cDNA using the Mint cDNA synthesis kit, with a TRBC-specific oligonucleotide serving as the primer. Following uracil-DNA glycosylase treatment, all cDNA underwent a first 18-cycle PCR with the universal primers M1SS and BC2_uni_R. For the original study's pipeline: Normalization of each sample was performed by random selection of 1 million high-quality reads, each carrying a distinct molecular identifier. Instead of being binned into consensus sequences, reads that shared molecular identifiers were thrown out. MiTCR, set to a Q25 quality threshold and the strictest error-elimination algorithm, was used for CDR3 identification, clonotype clustering and error correction. A nonparametric unseen species model with Euler transformation was used to estimate lower-bound total TCR beta diversity. The raw public reads went through TCRdb reprocessing: fastp at Q25, MiXCR clone calling, in-frame beta chains kept. CDR3 protein sequences are deduplicated, and each keeps its most common genes and DNA. The V and J calls reflect TCRdb's pipeline rather than the authors' work. In this sample the table shows around 940,000 distinct CDR3 sequences, roughly half of which occur a single time. The ten most abundant clones make up over 20% of the sample.

The sequence joins TRBV28 to TRBJ1-4; TRBD1 matches 9 bases in the middle. Sample: blood. The TCR comes from a woman aged 60 to 75 in good health. The CDR3 protein is CASSARGTGSEKLFF. The bases read TGTGCCAGCAGCGCCCGGGGGACAGGGAGTGAAAAACTGTTTTTT.